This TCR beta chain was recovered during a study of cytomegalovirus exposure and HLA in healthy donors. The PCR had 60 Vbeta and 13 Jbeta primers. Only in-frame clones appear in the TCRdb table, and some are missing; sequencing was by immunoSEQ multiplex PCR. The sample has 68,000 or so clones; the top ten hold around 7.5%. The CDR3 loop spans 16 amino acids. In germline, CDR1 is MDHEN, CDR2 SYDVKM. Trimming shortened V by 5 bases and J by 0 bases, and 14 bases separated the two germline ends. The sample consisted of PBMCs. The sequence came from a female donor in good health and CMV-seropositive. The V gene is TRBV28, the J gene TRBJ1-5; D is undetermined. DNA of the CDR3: TGTGCCAGCAGTCCCAGACTGATTAATAGCAATCAGCCCCAGCATTTT. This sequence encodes CASSPRLINSNQPQHF.